Following are 3 T cell receptor beta chains from one sample sequenced in a study of T cell changes during pregnancy in multiple sclerosis. Some clones are missing from TCRdb's copy, which holds only in-frame ones; the method was immunoSEQ multiplex PCR. The data show more than 4,500 clones, with 81% seen just once and roughly 15% held by the top ten. Sequenced material: CD8+ T cells from peripheral blood mononuclear cells, taken in the second trimester of pregnancy. The receptors derive from a female donor in good health, enrolled as a control in a pregnancy study.

This clone was seen only once. The chain uses TRBV4-3 and TRBJ1-2, with a possible D match to TRBD1 (6 bases). This CDR3 contains 15 residues. Trimming shortened V by 0 bases and J by 7 bases, and 15 bases separated the two germline ends. Germline V gives CDR1 LGHNA, CDR2 YSLEER. The CDR3 spells CASSQERVTGIGYTF. CDR3 DNA sequence: TGCGCCAGCAGCCAAGAGAGAGTTACAGGGATTGGCTACACCTTC.

Only one count was recorded for this clone. The DNA of the CDR3 is TGTGCCAGCAGCGTAGGAGGGGGATACAATGAGCAGTTCTTC. Translated, it gives CASSVGGGYNEQFF. The chain is built from TRBV9 and TRBJ2-1, with D possibly matching TRBD1 (6 bases). Germline lookup yields CDR1 SGDLS and CDR2 YYNGEE. Trimming stripped 0 bases from V and 4 bases from J, with 8 bases between. The CDR3 has 14 amino acids.

The chain has TRBV5-4 and TRBJ2-3; 9 nucleotides match TRBD2. J gave up 6 bases and V 0 bases, and 5 bases lay outside the gene matches. The CDR3 covers 15 residues. Per the germline V gene, CDR1 is SGHNT and CDR2 is YYREEE (reference sequence). CDR3 amino acids: CASSLARGGADTQYF. The CDR3 DNA follows: TGTGCCAGCAGCTTGGCGCGGGGGGGAGCGGATACGCAGTATTTT.